What follows are 30 T cell receptor beta chains derived from one specimen sequenced in a study of spatial heterogeneity in lung cancer. Time point specified: sample taken at primary tumor resection. TCRdb redid the calling of the 5' RACE reads with MiXCR, one entry per CDR3 protein. The repertoire consists of 35,000 to 45,000 distinct CDR3 sequences, with about 5.2% occurring once and the leading ten covering approximately 25%. The sample in question was PBMCs, obtained at surgery. These receptors originate from a female donor with early-stage non-small cell lung cancer.

This clonotype was seen at least ten times. The CDR3 spells CASSLEGYEQYF. The CDR3 DNA reads as TGCGCCAGCAGCTTGGAAGGGTACGAGCAGTACTTC. The rearrangement uses TRBV5-1 and TRBJ2-7; D gene ambiguous. V was clipped by 0 bases and J by 4 bases, with 5 bases between them. The germline V gene encodes CDR1 SGHRS and CDR2 YFSETQ. The CDR3 sequence is 12 residues long.

Many counts were recorded for this clonotype. The chain is built from TRBV7-2 and TRBJ2-7; weak D call: TRBD2 (5 bases). The V end was cut by 5 bases, the J end by 7 bases, with 12 bases between. Per the germline V gene, CDR1 is SGHTA and CDR2 is FQGNSA. The CDR3 has 12 residues. In DNA, the CDR3 is TGTGCCAGCAGCCAAAACCCGGGAGAGCAGTACTTC. Encoded protein: CASSQNPGEQYF.

The table lists this clonotype with many counts. The rearrangement uses TRBV7-2 and TRBJ2-3; D unresolved. CDR3 size: 13 residues. Trimming cost V 5 bases and J 2 bases, with 8 bases left between them. CDR1 and CDR2 from the germline V gene are SGHTA and FQGNSA. The CDR3 DNA follows: TGTGCCAGCAGCCGCCTCCCCACAGATACGCAGTATTTT. It specifies CASSRLPTDTQYF. The full variable domain, its missing parts supplied by reference TRBV7-2 and TRBJ2-3, is GAGVSQSPSNKVTEKGKDVELRCDPISGHTALYWYRQSLGQGLEFLIYFQGNSAPDKSGLPSDRFSAERTGGSVSTLTIQRTQQEDSAVYLCASSRLPTDTQYFGPGTRLTVL.

This clonotype appeared many times. The chain is built from TRBV27 and TRBJ1-6; maybe TRBD1 (5 bases). This CDR3 is 14 amino acids long. Germline CDR1 and CDR2: MNHEY and SMNVEV (reference sequence). V lost 3 bases to trimming and J lost 8 bases, with 11 bases between them. This CDR3 is CASSLRRVDSPLHF. The CDR3 bases are TGTGCCAGCAGTTTGCGCAGGGTTGATTCACCCCTCCACTTT.

The gene calls are TRBV5-4 and TRBJ1-2, with 7 bases lining up with TRBD1. CDR1 SGHNT and CDR2 YYREEE come from the germline V gene (reference sequence). CDR3 size: 14 residues. V dropped 4 bases and J dropped 7; count of bases not matched to a gene: 10. The CDR3 here is CASSPGQLRFGYTF. CDR3 nucleotide sequence: TGTGCCAGCAGCCCGGGACAGCTCCGGTTTGGCTACACCTTC.

In its sample, this clonotype was seen many times. The genes are TRBV5-5 and TRBJ2-3, with D tentatively TRBD1 (6 bases). The germline gives CDR1 SGHKS, CDR2 YYEKEE (reference sequence). This CDR3 has 16 residues. Trimming pared 4 bases from V and 6 bases from J, leaving 21 bases between. CDR3 sequence: CASSPWAQGRADTQYF. Here the CDR3 DNA reads TGTGCCAGCAGCCCTTGGGCCCAGGGGCGCGCGGATACGCAGTATTTT.

V gene TRBV30 combines with J gene TRBJ2-1; perhaps TRBD1 as D (5 bases). V shed 5 bases and J shed 7 bases, with 12 bases lying between them. In germline, CDR1 is GTSNPN, CDR2 SVGIG (reference sequence). The CDR3 has 12 amino acids. CDR3 amino acids: CAWGALRNEQFF. DNA for the CDR3: TGTGCCTGGGGGGCCCTGAGGAATGAGCAGTTCTTC.

There are many counts of this clonotype. This rearrangement joins TRBV28 to TRBJ1-4; no reliable D call. From germline, CDR1 is MDHEN and CDR2 SYDVKM. V was clipped by 4 bases and J by 5 bases, with 11 bases between them. CDR3 length: 14 amino acids. The CDR3 spells CASSWILGNEKLFF. The CDR3 nucleotides are TGTGCCAGCAGTTGGATCCTAGGCAATGAAAAACTGTTTTTT.

This clonotype was observed at least ten times. This chain joins TRBV28 and TRBJ1-5; 10 positions agree with TRBD1. The CDR3 covers 14 residues. CDR1 and CDR2 (germline): MDHEN, SYDVKM. The J segment lost 4 bases and the V segment lost 7 bases, leaving 4 bases of the junction unmatched. This CDR3 reads CASTRTGGNQPQHF. Written as DNA, the CDR3 is TGTGCCAGCACCCGGACAGGGGGAAATCAGCCCCAGCATTTT.

This clonotype appeared many times. The rearrangement uses TRBV4-2 and TRBJ2-3, with D possibly TRBD2 on 6 matching bases. The germline V gene has CDR1 LGHNA and CDR2 YNFKEQ. The ends were cut back, 1 base at V and 2 bases at J, with 13 bases in the middle. This CDR3 region has 16 residues. CDR3 nucleotide sequence: TGTGCCAGCAGCCAAGGACTAGGCCGCCCCACAGATACGCAGTATTTT. Residues: CASSQGLGRPTDTQYF.

This clonotype was seen ten or more times. V usage is TRBV20-1 and J usage is TRBJ1-3, with 7 bases aligning to TRBD1. V was clipped by 1 base and J by 0 bases; unmatched bases: 3. CDR3 size: 15 residues. CDR1 and CDR2 (germline): DFQATT, SNEGSKA (reference sequence). CDR3 region: CSARGQGYSGNTIYF. The CDR3 DNA follows: TGCAGTGCTAGAGGACAGGGTTACTCTGGAAACACCATATATTTT.

This clonotype has a handful of counts. V and J are TRBV7-8 and TRBJ1-6; 9 positions agree with TRBD1. With V trimmed by 5 bases and J by 0 bases, 5 bases remained unmatched. CDR1 is SGHVS, CDR2 FQNEAQ, per germline. The CDR3 extends over 17 amino acids. The CDR3 DNA reads as TGTGCCAGCAGCGTACAGGGGGCGAGCTCCTATAATTCACCCCTCCACTTT. Translated, it gives CASSVQGASSYNSPLHF.

This clonotype was recorded many times. The rearrangement links TRBV28 to TRBJ2-7; no firm D call. CDR1 and CDR2 from the germline V gene are MDHEN and SYDVKM. The CDR3 spans 16 residues. Trimming stripped 4 bases from V and 1 base from J, with 17 bases between. CDR3 DNA sequence: TGTGCCAGCAGTTCCGTCCCTCCACAGAGTTCCTACGAGCAGTACTTC. Amino acid sequence: CASSSVPPQSSYEQYF.

This clonotype showed up many times. This chain uses TRBV10-3 with TRBJ2-1; 11 bases are shared with TRBD2. CDR1 and CDR2 (germline): ENHRY, SYGVKD. CDR3 size: 16 residues. Trimming cost V 4 bases and J 10 bases; bases outside gene matches: 12. In DNA, the CDR3 is TGTGCCATCAGTGGGGCCGGGACTAGCGGTTCCGAAGAGCAGTTCTTC. It translates to CAISGAGTSGSEEQFF.

In its sample, this clonotype was seen many times. CDR3 in amino acids: CASSSRENIQYF. For the CDR3, the DNA is TGTGCCAGCAGTTCCCGGGAAAACATTCAGTACTTC. The genes are TRBV28 and TRBJ2-4; D uncertain. The V and J ends lost 4 bases and 5 bases respectively, with 6 bases between them. Per the germline V gene, CDR1 is MDHEN and CDR2 is SYDVKM. The CDR3 has 12 amino acids.

In its sample, this clonotype was seen many times. The chain combines TRBV20-1 with TRBJ1-1; D gene unclear. CDR3 size: 12 residues. Germline CDR1 DFQATT, CDR2 SNEGSKA (reference sequence). The V and J ends lost 5 bases and 5 bases respectively, with 12 bases between them. The CDR3: CSAGSAGTEAFF. CDR3 bases: TGCAGTGCTGGATCGGCAGGAACTGAAGCTTTCTTT.

The sample holds many counts of this clonotype. This chain uses TRBV5-5 with TRBJ2-5, with D unclear. This CDR3 is built from 14 residues. Trimming removed 0 bases from V and 1 base from J, with 7 bases in between. Germline CDR1 SGHKS, CDR2 YYEKEE (reference sequence). The DNA for the CDR3 is TGTGCCAGCAGCTTGGACTGGAGCCAAGAGACCCAGTACTTC. This translates into CASSLDWSQETQYF.

This clonotype was seen ten or more times. The J gene is TRBJ1-1, the V gene TRBV10-3; 9 bases fit TRBD1. The CDR3 length is 11 residues. V lost 10 bases and J lost 9; bases outside the gene matches: 6. Germline CDR1 ENHRY, CDR2 SYGVKD. CDR3 DNA sequence: TGTGCCACCCGGGACAGGGAAAAAGCTTTCTTT. It specifies CATRDREKAFF.

The table lists this clonotype with many counts. The chain uses TRBV27 and TRBJ2-1, with TRBD2 identical over 8 bases. The V gene's germline CDR1 is MNHEY and CDR2 SMNVEV (reference sequence). V trimming: 3 bases; J trimming: 1 base; junction bases outside the gene matches: 8. The CDR3 sequence is 17 residues long. The DNA of the CDR3 is TGTGCCAGCAGTTTCGACGGACTAGCTCTATCCTACAATGAGCAGTTCTTC. It encodes CASSFDGLALSYNEQFF.

The table lists this clonotype with many counts. The chain joins TRBV15 to TRBJ2-7, with D possibly being TRBD1 or TRBD2 (5 bases each). The CDR3 is made up of 15 amino acids. CDR1 and CDR2 (germline): LNHNV, YYDKDF (reference sequence). Trimming stripped 0 bases from V and 7 bases from J, with 16 bases between. In DNA form, the CDR3 reads TGTGCCACCAGCAGAGATCGGGGACGGACCGGGGAGCAGTACTTC. This encodes CATSRDRGRTGEQYF. The variable domain in full, with the rest retrieved from reference TRBV15 and TRBJ2-7, is DAMVIQNPRYQVTQFGKPVTLSCSQTLNHNVMYWYQQKSSQAPKLLFHYYDKDFNNEADTPDNFQSRRPNTSFCFLDIRSPGLGDTAMYLCATSRDRGRTGEQYFGPGTRLTVT.

This clonotype was recorded many times. V gene TRBV28 combines with J gene TRBJ2-7; possibly TRBD1 or TRBD2 for D (6 bases each). Trimming shortened V by 8 bases and J by 2 bases, and 19 bases separated the two germline ends. The CDR3 is 15 amino acids. Germline V gene data show CDR1 as MDHEN and CDR2 as SYDVKM. This CDR3 reads CASAGGGWVAYEQYF. The CDR3 coding sequence is TGTGCCAGCGCCGGGGGCGGTTGGGTCGCCTACGAGCAGTACTTC.

The table lists this clonotype with many counts. This chain connects TRBV28 to TRBJ2-6; no clear D. CDR1 and CDR2 (germline): MDHEN, SYDVKM. The V end was cut by 3 bases, the J end by 4 bases, with 10 bases between. The CDR3 sequence is 15 residues long. This chain's CDR3 is CASSFGRRGANVLTF. The CDR3 DNA reads as TGTGCCAGCAGTTTCGGGCGTCGAGGGGCCAACGTCCTGACTTTC.

This clonotype was picked up many times. J is TRBJ1-2 and V is TRBV6-6, with D unresolved. In germline, CDR1 is MNHNY, CDR2 SVGAGI (reference sequence). Trimming shortened V by 2 bases and J by 0 bases, and 4 bases separated the two germline ends. The CDR3 has 13 residues. CDR3 DNA sequence: TGTGCCAGCAGTTACCGAACTAACTATGGCTACACCTTC. Amino acids: CASSYRTNYGYTF.

As to this clonotype: A much larger clone differs by one base, so this may be a read error. This chain connects TRBV10-3 to TRBJ2-7, with a weak D call TRBD1 (6 bases). The V end lost 6 bases, the J end lost 4 bases, and 16 bases lay between the germline ends. Germline values: CDR1 ENHRY, CDR2 SYGVKD. This CDR3 spans 14 amino acids. The CDR3 DNA is TGTGCCATCAGCCGGGACAAGGGGATGTACGAGCAGTACTTC. Translating it yields CAISRDKGMYEQYF.

There are many counts of this clonotype. The chain has TRBV5-1 and TRBJ2-1, with D uncertain. V gave up 2 bases and J gave up 6 bases, with 9 bases separating them. Germline CDR1 and CDR2: SGHRS and YFSETQ. CDR3 length: 13 amino acids. The DNA of the CDR3 is TGCGCCAGCAGCTTAGGCACCAGCAATGAGCAGTTCTTC. Translation gives CASSLGTSNEQFF. Full variable domain (rest looked up from reference TRBV5-1 and TRBJ2-1): KAGVTQTPRYLIKTRGQQVTLSCSPISGHRSVSWYQQTPGQGLQFLFEYFSETQRNKGNFPGRFSGRQFSNSRSEMNVSTLELGDSALYLCASSLGTSNEQFFGPGTRLTVL.

This clonotype came up many times. The CDR3 spells CASSLEAQDEQFF. The DNA of the CDR3 is TGTGCCAGCAGCTTAGAGGCCCAGGATGAGCAGTTCTTC. V gene TRBV13 combines with J gene TRBJ2-1; D gene unclear. The CDR3 is 13 residues long. Germline-derived CDR1 and CDR2 are PRHDT and FYEKMQ (reference sequence). The V end was cut by 1 base, the J end by 8 bases, with 9 bases between. The whole variable domain, filled in from reference TRBV13 and TRBJ2-1, reads AAGVIQSPRHLIKEKRETATLKCYPIPRHDTVYWYQQGPGQDPQFLISFYEKMQSDKGSIPDRFSAQQFSDYHSELNMSSLELGDSALYFCASSLEAQDEQFFGPGTRLTVL.

This clonotype showed up many times. This chain uses TRBV5-5 with TRBJ2-3; 10 bases line up with TRBD2. In germline, CDR1 is SGHKS, CDR2 YYEKEE (reference sequence). J was trimmed by 6 bases and V by 1 base; bases with no gene match: 5. The CDR3 extends over 15 amino acids. The CDR3 nucleotides read TGTGCCAGCAGCTTGACAGCGGGGGGGCTGGATACGCAGTATTTT. This sequence encodes CASSLTAGGLDTQYF. The variable domain in full, completed from reference TRBV5-5 and TRBJ2-3, reads DAGVTQSPTHLIKTRGQQVTLRCSPISGHKSVSWYQQVLGQGPQFIFQYYEKEERGRGNFPDRFSARQFPNYSSELNVNALLLGDSALYLCASSLTAGGLDTQYFGPGTRLTVL.

This clonotype is classed as medium-sized. The rearrangement links TRBV7-6 to TRBJ2-7; weak D call: TRBD2 (7 bases). This CDR3 is built from 15 residues. With 1 base removed from V and 3 bases from J, the gap between germline ends came to 13 bases. The germline CDR1 and CDR2 sequences are SGHVS and FNYEAQ. CDR3 nucleotides: TGTGCCAGCAGCTTAGGCTGGGGGGGCATCTACGAGCAGTACTTC. This codes for CASSLGWGGIYEQYF.

Concerning this clonotype itself: At one boundary the junction diverges from the germline segment, which might be a read error. The chain recombines TRBV10-3 with TRBJ1-1, with D uncertain. The CDR3 covers 15 residues. Germline loops: CDR1 ENHRY, CDR2 SYGVKD. Here the CDR3 DNA reads TGTGCCACCAGTGAGTCGATCGCGGGATACACTGAAGCTTTCTTT. Amino acids: CATSESIAGYTEAFF.

This clonotype was observed many times. This chain connects TRBV4-3 to TRBJ2-7, with a weak D call TRBD2 (5 bases). Trimming removed 0 bases at V and 3 bases at J, with 12 bases between. Germline V lookup: CDR1 LGHNA, CDR2 YSLEER. The CDR3 totals 15 residues. The CDR3 nucleotides read TGCGCCAGCAGCCAAGATCGGAGAGCGGTCTACGAGCAGTACTTC. This gives the protein CASSQDRRAVYEQYF.